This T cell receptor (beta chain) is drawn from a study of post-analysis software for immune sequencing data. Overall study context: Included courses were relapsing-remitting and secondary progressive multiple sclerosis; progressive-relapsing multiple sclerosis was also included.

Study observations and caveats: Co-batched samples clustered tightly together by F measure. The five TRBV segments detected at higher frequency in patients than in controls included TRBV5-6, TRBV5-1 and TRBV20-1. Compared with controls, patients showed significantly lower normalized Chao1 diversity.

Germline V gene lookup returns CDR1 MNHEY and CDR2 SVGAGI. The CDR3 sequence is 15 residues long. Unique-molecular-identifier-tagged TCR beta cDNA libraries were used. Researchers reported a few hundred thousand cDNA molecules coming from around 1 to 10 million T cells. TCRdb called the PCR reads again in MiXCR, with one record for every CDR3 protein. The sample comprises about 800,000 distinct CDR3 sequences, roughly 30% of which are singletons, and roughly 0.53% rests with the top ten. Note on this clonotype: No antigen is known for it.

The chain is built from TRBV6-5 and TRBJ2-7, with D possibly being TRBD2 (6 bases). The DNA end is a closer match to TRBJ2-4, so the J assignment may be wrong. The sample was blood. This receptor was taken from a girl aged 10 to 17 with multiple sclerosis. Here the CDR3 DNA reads TGTGCCAGCAGTTGCTCCGGGACGGGAGTGGACATTCAGTACTTC. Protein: CASSCSGTGVDIQYF.